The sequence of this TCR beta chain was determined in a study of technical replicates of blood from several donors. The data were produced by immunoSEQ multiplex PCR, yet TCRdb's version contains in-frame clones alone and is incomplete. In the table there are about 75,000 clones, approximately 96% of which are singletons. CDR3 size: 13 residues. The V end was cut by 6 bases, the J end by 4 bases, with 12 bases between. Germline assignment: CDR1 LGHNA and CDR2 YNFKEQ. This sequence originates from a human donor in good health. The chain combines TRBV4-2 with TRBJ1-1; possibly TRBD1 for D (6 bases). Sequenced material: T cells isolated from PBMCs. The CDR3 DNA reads TGTGCCAGCAGACCTAGGGGGGGCACTGAAGCTTTCTTT. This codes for CASRPRGGTEAFF.